The 20 T cell receptor beta chains presented below share a single source sample, sequenced in a study of spatial heterogeneity in lung cancer. Specified time point: blood at routine non-recurrence follow-up after resection. TCRdb recomputed calls from the 5' RACE reads with MiXCR, one row per CDR3 protein. The data contain roughly 110,000 distinct CDR3 sequences, 10% to 14% of them singletons. Sequenced here: PBMCs, sampled at follow-up. These receptors were taken from a female donor with early-stage non-small cell lung cancer.

This clonotype was counted only a few times. CDR3 in amino acids: CASSARQGIISNQPQHF. As DNA, the CDR3 is TGTGCCAGCAGCGCCAGACAGGGTATTATCAGCAATCAGCCCCAGCATTTT. The J gene is TRBJ1-5, the V gene TRBV2; 7 nucleotides agree with TRBD1. V dropped 6 bases and J dropped 1; count of bases not matched to a gene: 12. The CDR3 has 17 amino acids. Germline CDR1 and CDR2: SNHLY and FYNNEI.

At least ten counts were recorded for this clonotype. The chain links TRBV27 to TRBJ1-2; D gene uncertain. V was clipped by 4 bases and J by 0 bases, with 6 bases between them. From germline, CDR1 is MNHEY and CDR2 SMNVEV (reference sequence). The CDR3 is made up of 13 amino acids. CDR3 sequence: CASSSSANYGYTF. DNA for the CDR3: TGTGCCAGCAGTTCCAGCGCTAACTATGGCTACACCTTC.

This clonotype was observed many times. The chain joins TRBV9 to TRBJ2-7; 10 nucleotides align to TRBD2. The CDR3 is made up of 15 amino acids. V was clipped by 2 bases and J by 5 bases; unmatched bases: 7. Per germline, CDR1 SGDLS and CDR2 YYNGEE. CDR3: CASSVGLAGEDEQYF. DNA of the CDR3: TGTGCCAGCAGCGTCGGGCTAGCGGGAGAGGACGAGCAGTACTTC.

The V and J genes are TRBV15 and TRBJ1-4, with a possible D match to TRBD1 (5 bases). V was cut by 1 base and J by 8 bases, with 11 bases left in between. CDR1 and CDR2 (germline): LNHNV, YYDKDF (reference sequence). This CDR3 comprises 14 residues. The CDR3 sequence is CATSRGGVNEKLFF. CDR3 nucleotide sequence: TGTGCCACCAGCAGAGGGGGGGTTAACGAAAAACTGTTTTTT.

This clonotype was seen a few times. V gene TRBV3-1 combines with J gene TRBJ2-1; D not resolved. V was pared by 2 bases and J by 4 bases, with 6 bases between. The CDR3 sequence is 13 residues long. Germline-derived CDR1 and CDR2 are LGHDT and YNNKEL (reference sequence). The CDR3 is CASSQREYNEQFF. For the CDR3, the DNA is TGTGCCAGCAGCCAAAGGGAATACAATGAGCAGTTCTTC.

This clonotype was seen many times. The chain uses TRBV28 and TRBJ2-5, with TRBD2 identical over 13 bases. Germline CDR1 MDHEN, CDR2 SYDVKM. V was pared by 2 bases and J by 2 bases, with 17 bases of the junction left unmatched. CDR3 size: 21 residues. The CDR3 sequence is CASSLQPVGLAGIPIQETQYF. Written as DNA, the CDR3 is TGTGCCAGCAGTTTACAACCAGTGGGACTAGCGGGGATTCCCATACAAGAGACCCAGTACTTC.

This clonotype was seen at least ten times. The J gene is TRBJ2-7, the V gene TRBV12-3 or TRBV12-4; perhaps TRBD2 as D (5 bases). Between the trimmed V and J ends, which lost 5 bases and 5 bases, there was a span of 13 bases. The CDR3 extends over 13 amino acids. The CDR3 DNA is TGTGCCAGCAGTGCGTCGAGGGCCCACGAGCAGTACGTC. Its protein product is CASSASRAHEQYV.

In this sample, this clonotype turned up a few times. The rearrangement joins TRBV6-2 or TRBV6-3 to TRBJ2-3; D is undetermined. This CDR3 is built from 13 residues. The V end was cut by 5 bases, the J end by 3 bases, with 9 bases between. The germline V gene encodes CDR1 MNHEY and CDR2 SVGEGT. The CDR3 spells CASSQQTTDTQYF. The CDR3 DNA reads as TGTGCCAGCAGTCAACAAACTACAGATACGCAGTATTTT.

This clonotype was detected many times. The chain has TRBV2 and TRBJ1-4, with unresolved D. V was pared by 2 bases and J by 8 bases, with 9 bases between. The germline CDR1 and CDR2 sequences are SNHLY and FYNNEI. The CDR3 consists of 13 residues. The CDR3 loop is CASSETTLEKLFF. CDR3 bases: TGTGCCAGCAGTGAAACTACGCTCGAAAAACTGTTTTTT.

V and J are TRBV19 and TRBJ2-3; D unclear. Trimming pared 5 bases from V and 4 bases from J, leaving 10 bases between. The CDR3 length is 13 residues. Germline CDR1 reads LNHDA; CDR2 reads SQIVND (reference sequence). The CDR3 spells CASSVSLADTQYF. DNA for the CDR3: TGTGCCAGTAGTGTAAGTTTGGCAGATACGCAGTATTTT.

This clonotype has just a few counts. The chain links TRBV7-3 to TRBJ2-3; 11 positions agree with TRBD2. The V segment lost 7 bases and the J segment 6 bases; nucleotides outside the gene matches: 6. Germline V gives CDR1 SGHTA, CDR2 FQGTGA. This CDR3 has 14 residues. CDR3 nucleotide sequence: TGTGCCAGCACCACGGGACTAGCGGTTGATACGCAGTATTTT. Translation gives CASTTGLAVDTQYF. Variable domain in full (rest from reference TRBV7-3 and TRBJ2-3): GAGVSQTPSNKVTEKGKYVELRCDPISGHTALYWYRQSLGQGPEFLIYFQGTGAADDSGLPNDRFFAVRPEGSVSTLKIQRTERGDSAVYLCASTTGLAVDTQYFGPGTRLTVL.

The chain has TRBV6-4 and TRBJ2-7; perhaps TRBD2 as D (5 bases). Germline V lookup: CDR1 MRHNA, CDR2 SNTAGT. V was clipped by 3 bases and J by 0 bases, with 12 bases between them. The CDR3 spans 15 residues. CDR3 coding DNA: TGTGCCAGCAGTGAAACGAGCGGTCCCTCCTACGAGCAGTACGTC. Amino acid sequence: CASSETSGPSYEQYV.

This clonotype appeared a few times. The V call is TRBV29-1, the J call TRBJ2-5; D unclear. The CDR3 contains 11 residues. The V and J ends lost 4 bases and 4 bases respectively, with 7 bases between them. In germline, CDR1 is SQVTM, CDR2 ANQGSEA. The CDR3 DNA is TGCAGCGTTGCAATCCGAGAGACCCAGTACTTC. It specifies CSVAIRETQYF.

This clonotype has only a few counts. The chain is built from TRBV30 and TRBJ1-5; the D is unclear. The CDR3 totals 12 residues. In germline, CDR1 is GTSNPN, CDR2 SVGIG (reference sequence). With 0 bases removed from V and 6 bases from J, the gap between germline ends came to 6 bases. CDR3 amino acids: CAWSVLSQPQHF. For the CDR3, the DNA is TGTGCCTGGAGTGTACTGAGTCAGCCCCAGCATTTT.

This clonotype appeared a few times. The gene calls are TRBV5-1 and TRBJ2-5, with 10 nucleotides matching TRBD1. Trimming cost V 6 bases and J 2 bases; bases outside gene matches: 7. The germline V gene has CDR1 SGHRS and CDR2 YFSETQ. The CDR3 sequence is 15 residues long. For the CDR3, the DNA is TGCGCCAGCACCTGGGACAGGGGTTCTCAAGAGACCCAGTACTTC. This codes for CASTWDRGSQETQYF.

This clonotype has just a few counts. This chain uses TRBV7-3 with TRBJ2-1; 10 bases are shared with TRBD2. Germline CDR1 is SGHTA and CDR2 is FQGTGA. With V trimmed by 5 bases and J by 4 bases, 20 bases remained unmatched. The CDR3 contains 20 residues. DNA for the CDR3: TGTGCCAGCAGCACCAGACGTTCGAGAAAGCCTAGCGGGAGTTACAATGAGCAGTTCTTC. This gives the protein CASSTRRSRKPSGSYNEQFF.

This clonotype was seen just once. With a much larger clone just one base away, this may be a read error. The chain joins TRBV5-6 to TRBJ2-3; D gene unclear. Germline lookup yields CDR1 SGHDT and CDR2 YYEEEE. The CDR3 runs to 15 residues. The CDR3 DNA follows: TGTGCCGGCAGCTTGGCCGGCAGAGAACTCGATACGCAGTATTTT. Encoded protein: CAGSLAGRELDTQYF.

In this sample, this clonotype turned up a few times. The CDR3: CSANGLAGASLSQETQYF. The CDR3 nucleotides are TGCAGTGCTAACGGACTAGCGGGAGCTTCTCTATCGCAAGAGACCCAGTACTTC. The chain recombines TRBV20-1 with TRBJ2-5, with TRBD2 matching 13 bases. V dropped 4 bases and J dropped 2; count of bases not matched to a gene: 13. The CDR3 length is 18 residues. The V gene's germline CDR1 is DFQATT and CDR2 SNEGSKA (reference sequence).

A few counts support this clonotype. The rearrangement joins TRBV30 to TRBJ2-4, with D hard to call. CDR1 is GTSNPN and CDR2 is SVGIG in the germline V gene (reference sequence). Trimming cost V 0 bases and J 7 bases, with 10 bases left between them. This CDR3 is 13 amino acids long. The CDR3 reads CAWSVSLRNIQYF. In nucleotides, the CDR3 is TGTGCCTGGAGTGTGAGTTTAAGGAACATTCAGTACTTC.

This chain links TRBV30 with TRBJ2-3, with D tentatively TRBD2 (6 bases). This CDR3 comprises 13 residues. V was pared by 3 bases and J by 0 bases, with 7 bases between. Germline V gives CDR1 GTSNPN, CDR2 SVGIG (reference sequence). CDR3 amino acids: CAWRTSSTDTQYF. CDR3 DNA sequence: TGTGCCTGGAGGACTAGTAGCACAGATACGCAGTATTTT.